This TCR beta chain was recorded in a study of T-cell memory formation after mild COVID-19 (dated by TCRdb to the early 2020s). With regard to the full study: TCR sequence clusters from the two donors were found to be largely donor specific. Two young, previously healthy adult volunteers made up the cohort, one male and one female. In a couple of donors, T-cell clones that expanded and contracted after mild COVID-19 were followed by sequencing TCRalpha and TCRbeta repertoires longitudinally. General findings and caveats noted by the study authors: Clones contracting from day 15 to 85 had balanced CD4/CD8 phenotypes, while a second wave expanding from day 15 to 37 was biased towards CD4+. Contracting CD4+ clones turned up mainly in the CM and EM memory subsets, whereas EMRA was where CD8+ clones were enriched. SARS-CoV-2 specificity was not confirmed for the second-wave clones peaking on day 37. The study covered only a couple of mild cases, and larger cohorts including severe cases with pre-infection samples were considered necessary. Some responding clones were found in pre-infection memory, which suggests that pre-existing cross-reactive memory T cells took part in the SARS-CoV-2 response.

Ficoll-Paque density gradient centrifugation was used to isolate PBMCs. These reads were obtained on an Illumina NovaSeq 6000. Using 5'RACE with constant-segment primers, TCRalpha and TCRbeta cDNA libraries were constructed, with sample barcodes and unique molecular identifiers added in the process. Trizol reagent was used to extract RNA from every sample. Library amplification was performed in two PCR steps, and a second sample barcode and Illumina TruSeq adapters were introduced in the second step. Libraries were sequenced on an Illumina NovaSeq with 2 x 150 bp paired-end reads. The source study handled its data this way. The reads were demultiplexed and collapsed into UMI-guided consensus sequences using migec v1.2.7. With mixcr v2.1.11, UMI consensuses were aligned to TRA and TRB V and J templates and assembled into clonotypes. Expanded or contracted clonotypes were those called significant by both edgeR and NoisET, with noise models trained on biological replicates. For edgeR calls, the thresholds were a false discovery rate-adjusted p below 0.01 and a log2 fold-change of 1. As an exploratory analysis of dynamics, max-normalized trajectories of the 1000 most abundant clonotypes were examined with PCA combined with hierarchical clustering. Separately sequenced CD4+ and CD8+ repertoires were used to assign a CD4 or CD8 phenotype to each responding clone. Using fastp at Q25 and MiXCR, TCRdb reprocessed the public reads and kept productive beta chains. A single entry per CDR3 protein holds the most common genes and DNA from its merged rows. The V and J calls, along with clone size, are taken from TCRdb and not from the paper's own processing. This sample holds about 400,000 distinct CDR3 sequences; about a sixth were observed only once. The ten largest clones take up about 22% of the sample.

For this clonotype: The clone's antigen remains unknown. The record has no base qualities; no much larger clone is one base away.

V is cut back by 3 bases and J by 4 bases, with 8 bases in the junction unmatched. CDR1 and CDR2 (MDHEN, SYDVKM) derive from the germline V gene. The CDR3 covers 15 residues, taking in both the cysteine and the phenylalanine. Left in the record is the CDR3 DNA by itself, 45 bases read in frame from the first base. Sequences were obtained from PBMCs or a T cell subset sorted from them (not recorded which). In this chain, TRBV28 is recombined with TRBJ2-5, and 7 bases in between align with TRBD1. The TCR was taken from a man between 18 and 35 years old who had mild COVID-19 (a few samples of this study predate the infection). The sample titles of this study are shuffled in the database, so cell type and time point are left out; the donor was told from shared clones. DNA sequence: TGTGCCAGCAGTTTTCCGGGACAGCGAAGAGAGACCCAGTACTTC. It translates to CASSFPGQRRETQYF.